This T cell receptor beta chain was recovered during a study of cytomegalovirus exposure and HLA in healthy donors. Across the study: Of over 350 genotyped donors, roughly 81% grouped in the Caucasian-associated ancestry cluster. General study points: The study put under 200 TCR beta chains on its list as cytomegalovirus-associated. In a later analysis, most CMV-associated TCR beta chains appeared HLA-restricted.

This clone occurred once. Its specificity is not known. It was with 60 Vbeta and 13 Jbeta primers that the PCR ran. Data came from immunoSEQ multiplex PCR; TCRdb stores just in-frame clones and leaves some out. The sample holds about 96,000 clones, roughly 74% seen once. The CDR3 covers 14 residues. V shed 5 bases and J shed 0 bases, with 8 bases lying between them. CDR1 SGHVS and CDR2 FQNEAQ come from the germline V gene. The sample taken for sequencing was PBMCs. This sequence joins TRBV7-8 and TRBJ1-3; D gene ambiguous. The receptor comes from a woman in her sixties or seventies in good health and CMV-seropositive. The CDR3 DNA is TGTGCCAGCAGCGCGCAGGTCTCTGGAAACACCATATATTTT. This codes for CASSAQVSGNTIYF.